Following are 22 T cell receptor beta chains from one sample sequenced in a study of blood T cell repertoires in COVID-19. TCRdb keeps only in-frame clones here, not all; method: immunoSEQ multiplex PCR. Here the sample spans 110,000 to 150,000 clones, roughly 78% being singletons. The sample was peripheral blood. The receptors here all came from a man aged 60-69 years with acute or convalescent COVID-19.

The rearrangement uses TRBV28 and TRBJ2-6, with 9 nucleotides matching TRBD1. The length of the CDR3 is 18 residues. Germline V gene data show CDR1 as MDHEN and CDR2 as SYDVKM. The V segment lost 4 bases and the J segment 1 base; nucleotides outside the gene matches: 8. The CDR3 loop reads CASSSTGTGPSGANVLTF. The CDR3 DNA reads TGTGCCAGCAGTTCCACCGGGACAGGGCCTTCTGGGGCCAACGTCCTGACTTTC.

V usage is TRBV30 and J usage is TRBJ1-2; TRBD1 matches at 7 bases. The CDR3 sequence is 14 residues long. Germline V gene data show CDR1 as GTSNPN and CDR2 as SVGIG (reference sequence). The ends lost 1 base at V and 2 bases at J; junction bases unmatched: 4. CDR3 sequence: CAWSGQGSNYGYTF. The CDR3 DNA reads as TGTGCCTGGAGTGGACAGGGCAGCAACTATGGCTACACCTTC.

The rearrangement links TRBV19 to TRBJ2-7; weak D call: TRBD2 (5 bases). Germline V gene sequence: CDR1 LNHDA, CDR2 SQIVND (reference sequence). The V gene lost 5 bases and the J gene lost 0 bases, with 17 bases spanning the gap. CDR3 length equals 16 residues. CDR3 sequence: CASSFIGSANSYEQYF. CDR3 nucleotides: TGTGCCAGTAGTTTCATTGGGAGCGCGAACTCCTACGAGCAGTACTTC.

J is TRBJ2-7 and V is TRBV28, with 8 bases aligning to TRBD2. The CDR3 is 15 amino acids. Germline V gene sequence: CDR1 MDHEN, CDR2 SYDVKM. Trimming cost V 5 bases and J 6 bases; bases outside gene matches: 12. The CDR3: CASSTTGTSQVEQYF. The CDR3 DNA is TGTGCCAGCAGTACGACCGGGACTAGTCAGGTCGAGCAGTACTTC.

The rearrangement joins TRBV18 to TRBJ2-7; 7 positions agree with TRBD1. CDR3 length: 15 residues. CDR1 and CDR2 from the germline V gene are KGHSH and LQKENI. V lost 6 bases and J lost 1; bases outside the gene matches: 9. CDR3 DNA sequence: TGTGCCAGCTCTCTCGGACAGGACGCTTCCTACGAGCAGTACTTC. This translates into CASSLGQDASYEQYF.

This clone appeared a few times. V usage is TRBV29-1 and J usage is TRBJ1-5; D is ambiguous. This CDR3 contains 11 residues. Germline assignment: CDR1 SQVTM and CDR2 ANQGSEA. V was shortened by 2 bases and J by 11 bases, with 10 bases between the two germline ends. The CDR3 is CSVEIGGAQHF. CDR3 in DNA: TGCAGCGTTGAAATCGGAGGAGCCCAGCATTTT.

There are a few counts of this clone. The CDR3, as DNA: TGTGCCAGCAGCGTGGGATTAGCGGGACACAATGAGCAGTTCTTC. Protein: CASSVGLAGHNEQFF. The chain couples TRBV9 to TRBJ2-1; 8 nucleotides align to TRBD2. CDR3 length equals 15 residues. The V gene end was trimmed by 2 bases and the J gene end by 5 bases; junction bases not matched to a gene: 6. Germline assignment: CDR1 SGDLS and CDR2 YYNGEE.

V gene TRBV6-2 or TRBV6-3 combines with J gene TRBJ1-1; 8 bases match TRBD1. After removal of 5 bases from V and 0 bases from J, the junction contained 2 bases not matched to a gene. CDR3 length: 14 residues. Germline assignment: CDR1 MNHEY and CDR2 SVGEGT. The CDR3 here is CASSAGGLNTEAFF. DNA for the CDR3: TGTGCCAGCAGTGCAGGGGGCTTGAACACTGAAGCTTTCTTT.

The V gene is TRBV29-1, the J gene TRBJ2-2, with D maybe TRBD2 (5 bases). V shed 4 bases and J shed 2 bases, with 14 bases lying between them. The germline V gene encodes CDR1 SQVTM and CDR2 ANQGSEA. CDR3 length: 15 amino acids. CDR3 region: CSVGVAPANTGELFF. The CDR3 nucleotides read TGCAGCGTTGGGGTAGCGCCGGCCAACACCGGGGAGCTGTTTTTT.

The chain carries TRBV18 and TRBJ1-2; 8 bases agree with TRBD1. The CDR3 sequence is 14 residues long. With V trimmed by 3 bases and J by 3 bases, 3 bases remained unmatched. In germline, CDR1 is KGHSH, CDR2 LQKENI. The CDR3 sequence is CASSPGGQDYGYTF. CDR3 in DNA: TGTGCCAGCTCACCTGGGGGACAGGACTATGGCTACACCTTC. Full variable domain (rest looked up from reference TRBV18 and TRBJ1-2): NAGVMQNPRHLVRRRGQEARLRCSPMKGHSHVYWYRQLPEEGLKFMVYLQKENIIDESGMPKERFSAEFPKEGPSILRIQQVVRGDSAAYFCASSPGGQDYGYTFGSGTRLTVV.

This chain joins TRBV30 and TRBJ1-6; TRBD1 matches at 10 bases. Germline loops: CDR1 GTSNPN, CDR2 SVGIG (reference sequence). V was clipped by 4 bases and J by 10 bases; unmatched bases: 7. CDR3 size: 14 residues. CDR3 loop: CAWTLTGGISPLHF. The CDR3 coding sequence is TGTGCCTGGACGTTGACAGGGGGCATATCACCCCTCCACTTT.

The gene calls are TRBV14 and TRBJ2-6; TRBD2 is a possible D gene (5 bases). Trimming took off 4 bases at V and 4 bases at J, with 11 bases between the two ends. The germline gives CDR1 SGHDN, CDR2 FVKESK. The CDR3 has 15 residues. The CDR3 is CASSRDPGGANVLTF. As DNA, the CDR3 is TGTGCCAGCAGCCGCGACCCGGGGGGGGCCAACGTCCTGACTTTC.

The chain couples TRBV5-1 to TRBJ1-3; D is unresolved. Trimming removed 4 bases from V and 3 bases from J, with 11 bases in between. The V gene's germline CDR1 is SGHRS and CDR2 YFSETQ. The CDR3 is made up of 14 amino acids. CDR3 nucleotides: TGCGCCAGCAGCCCCGGGTCTCTTGGAAACACCATATATTTT. Its protein is CASSPGSLGNTIYF.

The rearrangement uses TRBV28 and TRBJ2-3, with 7 positions matching TRBD1. This CDR3 contains 15 residues. J lost 4 bases, V lost 7 bases, and 11 bases had no gene match. Germline V gene data show CDR1 as MDHEN and CDR2 as SYDVKM. CDR3 sequence reads: CASIQQGQVPDTQYF. The CDR3 region has the DNA TGTGCCAGCATCCAACAGGGGCAGGTCCCAGATACGCAGTATTTT.

The rearrangement links TRBV6-5 to TRBJ1-6, with 7 bases aligning to TRBD1. Germline CDR1 is MNHEY and CDR2 is SVGAGI. This CDR3 is built from 14 residues. Trimming took 11 bases from V and 3 from J; bases not matched to a gene: 7. This chain's CDR3 is CAAGGWDYNSPLHF. CDR3 DNA sequence: TGTGCCGCAGGGGGGTGGGACTATAATTCACCCCTCCACTTT.

This clone was seen once. The chain employs TRBV19 and TRBJ1-5, with D possibly TRBD1 on 6 matching bases. Germline V lookup: CDR1 LNHDA, CDR2 SQIVND (reference sequence). CDR3 length: 17 amino acids. Between the trimmed V and J ends, which lost 6 bases and 0 bases, there was a span of 18 bases. As DNA, the CDR3 is TGTGCCAGTAGCTCCCGCCCTCAGGGGTATAGCAATCAGCCCCAGCATTTT. This sequence encodes CASSSRPQGYSNQPQHF. Variable domain in full (rest from reference TRBV19 and TRBJ1-5): DGGITQSPKYLFRKEGQNVTLSCEQNLNHDAMYWYRQDPGQGLRLIYYSQIVNDFQKGDIAEGYSVSREKKESFPLTVTSAQKNPTAFYLCASSSRPQGYSNQPQHFGDGTRLSIL.

This clone was seen once. The chain links TRBV29-1 to TRBJ2-5; D is ambiguous. CDR3 length: 12 residues. CDR1 SQVTM and CDR2 ANQGSEA come from the germline V gene. V was cut by 4 bases and J by 0 bases, with 6 bases left in between. This CDR3 reads CSVAVNQETQYF. The CDR3 region has the DNA TGCAGCGTTGCAGTTAACCAAGAGACCCAGTACTTC.

The J gene is TRBJ1-6, the V gene TRBV19; D not resolved. This CDR3 region has 16 residues. CDR1 and CDR2 (germline): LNHDA, SQIVND (reference sequence). V shed 5 bases and J shed 10 bases, with 21 bases lying between them. CDR3 region: CASSPTSGPSGSPLHF. The CDR3 DNA reads as TGTGCCAGTAGTCCGACCAGCGGCCCATCCGGATCACCCCTCCACTTT.

In this sample, this clone turned up once. This rearrangement joins TRBV5-1 to TRBJ1-1; tentative D call: TRBD1 (6 bases). The CDR3 is made up of 14 amino acids. Trimming shortened V by 3 bases and J by 3 bases, and 12 bases separated the two germline ends. Per germline, CDR1 SGHRS and CDR2 YFSETQ. CDR3 nucleotides: TGCGCCAGCAGCTCCAGGGGTTTTGACACTGAAGCTTTCTTT. Its translation is CASSSRGFDTEAFF.

In nucleotides, the CDR3 is TGTGCCAGCAAAGGCAGCGGCGGGACCCAGTACTTC. Amino acids: CASKGSGGTQYF. V gene TRBV27 combines with J gene TRBJ2-5; a weak D match, TRBD2 (5 bases). Between the trimmed V and J ends, which lost 7 bases and 7 bases, there was a span of 13 bases. This CDR3 contains 12 residues. In germline, CDR1 is MNHEY, CDR2 SMNVEV (reference sequence).

The J gene is TRBJ2-1, the V gene TRBV27; TRBD2 aligns across 8 bases. The CDR3 runs 15 residues. Germline assignment: CDR1 MNHEY and CDR2 SMNVEV (reference sequence). Here the CDR3 DNA reads TGTGTCGCGGGAGGCCAGGGTAGTTTTTACAATGAGCAGTTCTTC. Translating gives CVAGGQGSFYNEQFF.

This clone was found a few times. V and J are TRBV19 and TRBJ1-5; the match to TRBD1 covers 8 bases. The CDR3 is made up of 15 amino acids. The germline V gene encodes CDR1 LNHDA and CDR2 SQIVND (reference sequence). J lost 1 base, V lost 5 bases, and 4 bases had no gene match. CDR3 region: CASSLDRASNQPQHF. CDR3 sequence (DNA): TGTGCCAGTAGTTTGGACAGGGCGAGCAATCAGCCCCAGCATTTT.